A selection of T cell receptor beta chains follows, all from one sample in a study of OX40 agonist ivuxolimab in advanced cancers. Produced via immunoSEQ multiplex PCR; TCRdb's table is partial and in-frame only. The profile shows 70,000 to 95,000 clones, under 95% of them singletons. The sample was CD4+ or CD8+ T cells sorted from blood, taken in a trial of the OX40 agonist ivuxolimab. The origin of the receptors is an adult with an advanced solid tumor such as melanoma, head and neck, liver or kidney cancer. The CDR3 runs from the conserved cysteine through the conserved F or W. D genes are given only for firm matches. Rows may omit the clone size; those that give it use once, few, many or a size class.

TRBJ2-5,.,TRBV5-4,once,CASSHRDLETQYF,TGTGCCAGCAGCCACAGGGATTTAGAGACCCAGTACTTC
TRBJ2-5,.,TRBV15,.,CATSRGRGETQYF,TGTGCCACCAGCAGGGGCAGGGGTGAGACCCAGTACTTC
TRBJ1-2,TRBD1,TRBV7-2,.,CASSLGQGNGYTF,TGTGCCAGCAGCCTAGGACAGGGGAATGGCTACACCTTC
TRBJ2-5,.,TRBV28,.,CASSFGPRGGARHF,TGTGCCAGCAGTTTCGGCCCCAGGGGGGGCGCGCGACACTTC
TRBJ2-7,.,TRBV7-2,.,CASSLGQGRAYEQYF,TGTGCCAGCAGCTTAGGTCAGGGAAGGGCCTACGAGCAGTACTTC
TRBJ2-5,.,TRBV5-1,.,CASTLSAPGETQYF,TGCGCCAGCACTCTTTCGGCCCCGGGGGAGACCCAGTACTTC
TRBJ2-4,TRBD2,TRBV7-9,.,CASSPKAGGADIQYF,TGTGCCAGCAGCCCCAAAGCGGGAGGGGCGGACATTCAGTACTTC
TRBJ2-7,TRBD2,TRBV7-2,.,CASSFRTSGSAEQYF,TGTGCCAGCAGCTTTCGGACTAGCGGGAGTGCCGAGCAGTACTTC
TRBJ2-7,TRBD1,TRBV19,.,CASSITGTASYEQYF,TGTGCCAGTAGTATCACCGGGACAGCTTCCTACGAGCAGTACTTC
TRBJ2-2,.,TRBV14,.,CASSEGGNTGELFF,TGTGCCAGCAGCGAGGGTGGGAACACCGGGGAGCTGTTTTTT
TRBJ1-4,.,TRBV7-9,.,CASSLDGGNEKLFF,TGTGCCAGCAGCTTAGACGGAGGTAATGAAAAACTGTTTTTT
TRBJ2-5,.,TRBV14,.,CASSLDGPQETQYF,TGTGCCAGCAGCCTGGACGGACCTCAAGAGACCCAGTACTTC
TRBJ2-7,.,TRBV4-1,.,CASSQVQISYEQYF,TGCGCCAGCAGCCAGGTACAGATCTCCTACGAGCAGTACTTC
TRBJ2-5,.,TRBV9,.,CASSGASGETQYF,TGTGCCAGCAGCGGTGCGAGCGGAGAGACCCAGTACTTC
TRBJ1-4,TRBD1,TRBV19,.,CASQGGTATNEKLFF,TGTGCCTCACAGGGGGGAACAGCAACTAATGAAAAACTGTTTTTT
TRBJ2-7,.,TRBV28,.,CASSLVTVSYEQYF,TGTGCCAGCAGCCTCGTGACGGTTTCCTACGAGCAGTACTTC
TRBJ1-2,TRBD1,TRBV9,.,CASSGPEGAALGYGYTF,TGTGCCAGCAGCGGGCCGGAGGGGGCGGCTTTAGGCTATGGCTACACCTTC
TRBJ1-3,.,TRBV6-5,.,CASSVQGGAGNTIYF,TGTGCCAGCAGTGTACAGGGCGGGGCTGGAAACACCATATATTTT
TRBJ1-1,.,TRBV5-1,.,CASSLLGPVNTEAFF,TGCGCCAGCAGCTTGTTAGGACCCGTAAACACTGAAGCTTTCTTT
TRBJ2-7,TRBD2,TRBV28,.,CASSTGTGGFEQYF,TGTGCCAGCAGTACCGGGACGGGGGGTTTCGAGCAGTACTTC
TRBJ1-3,.,TRBV5-6,.,CASSPDLSGNTIYF,TGTGCCAGCAGCCCGGATCTCTCTGGAAACACCATATATTTT
TRBJ2-3,.,TRBV7-2,.,CASSSTVSTDTQYF,TGTGCCAGCAGCTCGACAGTATCCACAGATACGCAGTATTTT
TRBJ1-4,.,TRBV6-5,.,CASSLTGTLEKLFF,TGTGCCAGCAGTCTAACCGGGACCCTTGAAAAACTGTTTTTT
TRBJ2-2,TRBD2,TRBV7-9,.,CASSSPPGGGMNTGELFF,TGTGCCAGCAGCTCCCCCCCGGGGGGGGGAATGAACACCGGGGAGCTGTTTTTT
TRBJ2-7,TRBD2,TRBV27,.,CASSLGTSGRAGNYEQYF,TGTGCCAGCAGTTTAGGGACTAGCGGGAGGGCCGGTAACTACGAGCAGTACTTC
TRBJ2-1,.,TRBV5-1,.,CASSPGSIYNEQFF,TGCGCCAGCAGCCCGGGGAGTATCTACAATGAGCAGTTCTTC
TRBJ2-1,TRBD2,TRBV4-1,.,CASSRGLAGTYNEQFF,TGCGCCAGCAGCCGGGGACTAGCGGGGACCTACAATGAGCAGTTCTTC
TRBJ1-2,.,TRBV20-1,.,CSASRGEGYTF,TGCAGTGCTAGCCGAGGGGAAGGCTACACCTTC
TRBJ2-3,.,TRBV9,.,CASSVAAGHTLRGAQYF,TGTGCCAGCAGCGTAGCCGCGGGACATACGCTCCGAGGTGCGCAGTATTTT
TRBJ2-3,TRBD2,TRBV7-2,.,CASSRGLATDTQYF,TGTGCCAGCAGCCGAGGACTAGCGACAGATACGCAGTATTTT
TRBJ2-5,.,TRBV4-1,.,CASSPSVEETQYF,TGCGCCAGCAGCCCCTCGGTAGAGGAGACCCAGTACTTC
TRBJ2-3,.,TRBV7-9,.,CASSTSRDNTDTQYF,TGTGCCAGCAGCACGAGCCGGGACAACACAGATACGCAGTATTTT
TRBJ2-5,TRBD1,TRBV5-4,.,CASSSGQNQETQYF,TGTGCCAGCAGCTCGGGACAGAACCAAGAGACCCAGTACTTC
TRBJ2-3,TRBD1,TRBV9,.,CASNLGQGGNTQYF,TGTGCCAGCAACCTAGGACAGGGTGGGAATACGCAGTATTTT
TRBJ2-2,TRBD1,TRBV18,.,CASSPTGGAVNTGELFF,TGTGCCAGCTCACCCACAGGGGGCGCGGTGAACACCGGGGAGCTGTTTTTT
TRBJ2-2,TRBD1,TRBV5-1,.,CASSLADRDTGELFF,TGCGCCAGCAGCTTGGCAGACAGGGATACCGGGGAGCTGTTTTTT
TRBJ1-5,.,TRBV19,.,CASSHRELNQPQHF,TGTGCCAGTAGTCACCGGGAACTCAATCAGCCCCAGCATTTT
TRBJ1-3,.,TRBV7-2,.,CASTPLTGNTIYF,TGTGCCAGCACCCCCCTGACAGGAAACACCATATATTTT
TRBJ2-3,TRBD2,TRBV7-2,.,CASSKGLAGGVDTQYF,TGTGCCAGCAGCAAGGGACTAGCGGGAGGAGTAGATACGCAGTATTTT
TRBJ2-2,.,TRBV6-6,.,CASKYGSDTGELFF,TGTGCCAGCAAATACGGGAGTGACACCGGGGAGCTGTTTTTT
TRBJ2-4,.,TRBV7-2,.,CASSLLVGDNLNIQYF,TGTGCCAGCAGCTTATTAGTTGGAGACAACCTAAACATTCAGTACTTC
TRBJ2-5,TRBD2,TRBV18,.,CASSSTSAQETQYF,TGTGCCAGCTCATCGACTAGCGCACAAGAGACCCAGTACTTC
TRBJ1-1,.,TRBV7-9,.,CASSAQGSTEAFF,TGTGCCAGCAGCGCGCAGGGTAGCACTGAAGCTTTCTTT
TRBJ1-1,.,TRBV14,.,CASSQGGAEAFF,TGTGCCAGCAGTCAAGGTGGGGCTGAAGCTTTCTTT
TRBJ2-7,.,TRBV5-1,.,CASSLAPQGSGTYEQYF,TGCGCCAGCAGCCTGGCGCCCCAAGGTAGCGGCACCTACGAGCAGTACTTC
TRBJ2-1,TRBD2,TRBV2,.,CASSEFGLAGYNEQFF,TGTGCCAGCAGTGAATTTGGGCTAGCGGGATACAATGAGCAGTTCTTC
TRBJ1-5,.,TRBV7-2,.,CASSLDVRGPQHF,TGTGCCAGCAGCTTAGACGTGAGGGGGCCCCAGCATTTT
TRBJ2-1,TRBD2,TRBV5-1,.,CASRSGSSDNEQFF,TGCGCCAGCAGAAGCGGGAGTTCGGACAATGAGCAGTTCTTC
TRBJ2-6,.,TRBV21-1,.,CASSKVGGAWANVLTF,TGTGCCAGCAGCAAAGTAGGGGGGGCCTGGGCCAACGTCCTGACTTTC
TRBJ2-7,.,TRBV18,.,CASSPRSSYEQYF,TGTGCCAGCTCACCACGGAGCTCCTACGAGCAGTACTTC
TRBJ2-2,.,TRBV27,.,CASSLRRNPTGTGELFF,TGTGCCAGCAGTTTACGACGTAATCCGACAGGTACCGGGGAGCTGTTTTTT
TRBJ2-5,TRBD2,TRBV9,.,CASSSGTRQEETQYF,TGTGCCAGCAGCTCCGGGACTAGGCAAGAAGAGACCCAGTACTTC
TRBJ1-1,.,TRBV27,.,CASSLSGVMNTEAFF,TGTGCCAGCAGTTTATCCGGGGTAATGAACACTGAAGCTTTCTTT
TRBJ1-2,.,TRBV5-1,.,CASSLDGGRERAF,TGCGCCAGCAGCTTGGATGGGGGGCGAGAACGCGCCTTC
TRBJ2-7,.,TRBV18,.,CASSRNSGNLNSYEQYF,TGTGCCAGCTCACGTAATAGCGGTAACTTAAACTCCTACGAGCAGTACTTC
TRBJ1-2,.,TRBV6-5,.,CASSYTVEGNGYTF,TGTGCCAGCAGTTACACCGTCGAGGGGAATGGCTACACCTTC
TRBJ2-7,.,TRBV7-9,.,CASSLEVGQIYEQYF,TGTGCCAGCAGCTTAGAGGTTGGGCAAATCTACGAGCAGTACTTC
TRBJ1-1,TRBD1,TRBV7-8,.,CASSWDRTTEAFF,TGTGCCAGCAGCTGGGACAGGACCACTGAAGCTTTCTTT
TRBJ2-3,TRBD2,TRBV10-2,.,CASRQTSGGDTQYF,TGCGCCAGCAGACAGACTAGCGGTGGGGATACGCAGTATTTT